This TCR beta chain came from a study of regulatory T cells in long-lasting Graves disease. Study results and limitations: TRBV28, TRBJ1-2 and TRBJ2-5 were segments that persistent disease favored. Peripheral blood was the sole material, not thyroid tissue.

At least ten counts were recorded for this clonotype. Its target is unknown. Time point reported: persistent/refractory GD, antithyroid drugs over 5 years with positive TRAb. Isolated PBMC RNA provided the starting material for the TCR library. V was cut by 7 bases and J by 6 bases, with 16 bases left in between. This CDR3 spans 13 amino acids. Germline loops: CDR1 MNHNS, CDR2 SASEGT. The TCR beta library used iRepertoire HTBI primers with Arm-PCR amplification of CDR3. One entry per CDR3 protein, called by TCRdb with MiXCR from the multiplex PCR reads. The table has 300,000 to 400,000 distinct CDR3 sequences, roughly 21% seen once.

This clonotype was sampled from a female donor with Graves disease. The V and J genes are TRBV6-1 and TRBJ2-7; no firm D call. Sample: peripheral blood mononuclear cells (PBMCs), taken when the disease was refractory, from a patient treated with antithyroid drugs. The CDR3 loop is CASNDPQLSEQYF. The CDR3 DNA is TGTGCCAGCAATGACCCGCAGCTCAGCGAGCAGTACTTC.